This is a list of T cell receptor beta chains from one sample in a study of shared clonotypes between healthy human individuals. Here immunoSEQ multiplex PCR was the method, and the copy in TCRdb shows in-frame clones only, minus some. This table has 2 million to 2.5 million clones, around 95% appearing once. The sequenced sample was naive CD4+ T cells sorted from blood. These receptors were taken from a man younger than 30 in good health. Each CDR3 is given with its conserved first and last residue. The D gene is left open where the match is weak. Some rows mark clone size as missing; the rest say once, few, many or name a class of expanded clone.

J gene | clone size | D gene | V gene | CDR3 DNA | CDR3 protein
TRBJ1-6 | . | TRBD1 | TRBV27 | TGTGCCAGCAGTTTCTCACAGGGGGCGCAGAATTCACCCCTCCACTTT | CASSFSQGAQNSPLHF
TRBJ1-3 | . | . | TRBV4-3 | TGCGCCAGCAGCCAAGATCGGGGAAGCTCTGGAAACACCATATATTTT | CASSQDRGSSGNTIYF
TRBJ2-7 | . | TRBD2 | TRBV7-2 | TGTGCCAGCAGCCGAACGGGACTAGACTCGACAGGTTACGAGCAGTACTTC | CASSRTGLDSTGYEQYF
TRBJ2-5 | once | . | TRBV11-2 | TGTGCCAGCGGATTCTCGGGACACACACAAGAGACCCAGTACTTC | CASGFSGHTQETQYF
TRBJ1-5 | . | . | TRBV10-3 | TGTGCCATCAGTGACGTGGGAGGCAATCAGCCCCAGCATTTT | CAISDVGGNQPQHF
TRBJ1-5 | once | . | TRBV6-5 | TGTGCCAGCAGTTACGCAGGGTTGGGCAATCAGCCCCAGCATTTT | CASSYAGLGNQPQHF
TRBJ1-6 | . | TRBD1 | TRBV19 | TGTGCCAGTAGTATTCGGACAGGGGGTTCACCCCTCCACTTT | CASSIRTGGSPLHF
TRBJ1-5 | . | . | TRBV2 | TGTGCCAGCAGTGTTTCGCGGGCATCCATAAGCAATCAGCCCCAGCATTTT | CASSVSRASISNQPQHF
TRBJ2-7 | . | TRBD1 | TRBV6-1 | TGTGCCAGCAGTGAAGAGGGGGCAGCCAACTTC | CASSEEGAANF
TRBJ2-1 | . | TRBD2 | TRBV7-9 | TGTGCCAGCAGACAAGCGGGAACGGGCTACAATGAGCAGTTCTTC | CASRQAGTGYNEQFF
TRBJ1-1 | . | . | TRBV5-1 | TGCGCCAGCAGCTACGGAGGGAAGATGAACACTGAAGCTTTCTTT | CASSYGGKMNTEAFF
TRBJ1-5 | . | . | TRBV28 | TGTGCCAGCAGTTATACGCGCAGCTGGCCCCAGCATTTT | CASSYTRSWPQHF
TRBJ2-7 | . | . | TRBV10-1 | TGCGCCAGCAGTTCCTCGACCTACGAGCAGTACTTC | CASSSSTYEQYF
TRBJ2-7 | . | . | TRBV23-1 | TGCGCCAGCACCGGCAGAGGCTACGAGCAGTACTTC | CASTGRGYEQYF
TRBJ1-1 | . | . | TRBV18 | TGTGCCAGCTCACCCGGCGGGACGTCGAACACTGAAGCTTTCTTT | CASSPGGTSNTEAFF
TRBJ1-4 | . | TRBD1 | TRBV4-3 | TGCGCCAGCAGCCATTACGGGACAGTTAATGAAAAACTGTTTTTT | CASSHYGTVNEKLFF
TRBJ2-5 | . | . | TRBV2 | TGTGCCAGCCTCCAGGATGGGGCGTTGAAAGAGACCCAGTACTTC | CASLQDGALKETQYF
TRBJ2-1 | . | TRBD2 | TRBV9 | TGTGCCAGCGGGCGGCTAGCGGGCAACAATGAGCAGTTCTTC | CASGRLAGNNEQFF
TRBJ1-2 | . | . | TRBV30 | TGTGCCTGGAGTGTTCCGGGGGCTCAGGGCTATGGCTACACCTTC | CAWSVPGAQGYGYTF
TRBJ2-6 | . | . | TRBV4-1 | TGCGCCAGCAGCCAGGAGAGGGGCGGCTCTGGGGCCAACGTCCTGACTTTC | CASSQERGGSGANVLTF
TRBJ1-1 | . | . | TRBV28 | TGTGCCAGCAGCCCACCCGGCGGGTGGACTGAAGCTTTCTTT | CASSPPGGWTEAFF
TRBJ1-1 | once | . | TRBV27 | TGTGCCAGCAGTTGGGGGGACTTAATTACTGAAGCTTTCTTT | CASSWGDLITEAFF
TRBJ2-3 | . | TRBD1 | TRBV11-2 | TGTGCCAGCAGCCTGGACAGGGGAAAAGGTTTTACCCAGTTGTATACGCAGTATTTT | CASSLDRGKGFTQLYTQYF
TRBJ1-2 | . | . | TRBV5-1 | TGCGCCAGCAGCTTGGGTCCAGAAGGCGGCTACACCTTC | CASSLGPEGGYTF
TRBJ2-2 | . | TRBD1 | TRBV28 | TGTGCCAGCAGTCAGGACAGGGGATACACCGGGGAGCTGTTTTTT | CASSQDRGYTGELFF
TRBJ2-7 | . | . | TRBV6-6 | TGTGCCAGCAGTTACTCGATCGTAGGGCGCTACGAGCAGTACTTC | CASSYSIVGRYEQYF
TRBJ1-1 | . | . | TRBV7-9 | TGTGCCAGCAGCTTAGTTCAGGGCGGAGGTGCTTTCTTT | CASSLVQGGGAFF
TRBJ2-6 | . | TRBD1 | TRBV4-1 | TGCGCCAGCAGCCAAGAATCAAACAGGGGGAAAGCTGGGGCCAACGTCCTGACTTTC | CASSQESNRGKAGANVLTF
TRBJ1-6 | . | TRBD1 | TRBV25-1 | TGTGCCAGCAGGCCGGGACAGGTGAATTCACCCCTCCACTTT | CASRPGQVNSPLHF